This TCR beta chain was recovered during a study of CD8 T cells in ankylosing spondylitis. Trimming left V 5 bases short and J 4 bases short, with 16 bases between. The CDR3 loop spans 15 amino acids. Looked up from germline, CDR1 is MNHNS and CDR2 is SASEGT. In making TCR beta libraries, quantitative 5'-RACE with molecular barcodes was used. TCRdb passed the 5' RACE reads through MiXCR, listing each CDR3 protein once. The sample has around 130,000 distinct CDR3 sequences, 15% to 20% seen once. For this clonotype: What it binds is unknown.

Overall study findings and caveats: Reportedly, disease-linked clones are significantly enriched in ankylosing spondylitis patients' matched synovial fluid. Fewer than 10 highly homologous variants made up a TCR beta motif that seemed to typify ankylosing spondylitis blood. Previous work reported some of these motif variants in the synovial fluid and blood of reactive arthritis. Researchers report that disease-linked clones proved CD8+ and relatively rare in peripheral blood.

The specimen sequenced was blood, either unsorted or a sorted T cell fraction (not recorded which). This sequence originates from a male donor with ankylosing spondylitis. V usage is TRBV6-1 and J usage is TRBJ2-3, with D tentatively TRBD1 (5 bases). CDR3 in amino acids: CASSTRQTLADTQYF. CDR3 coding DNA: TGTGCCAGCAGTACAAGACAGACCCTCGCAGATACGCAGTATTTT.